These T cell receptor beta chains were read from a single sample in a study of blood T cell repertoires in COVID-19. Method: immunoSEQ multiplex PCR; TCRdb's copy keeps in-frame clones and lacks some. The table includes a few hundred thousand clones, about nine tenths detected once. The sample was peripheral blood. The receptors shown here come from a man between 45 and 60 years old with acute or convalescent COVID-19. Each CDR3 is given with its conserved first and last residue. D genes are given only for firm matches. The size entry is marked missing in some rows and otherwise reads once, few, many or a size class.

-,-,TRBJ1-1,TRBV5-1,TGCGCCAGCGTCCGTGGACATGGGGAAGGGTACACTGAAGCTTTCTTT,CASVRGHGEGYTEAFF
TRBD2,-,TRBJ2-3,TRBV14,TGTGCCAGCAGCCCCCGGGGGGTCGATACGCAGTATTTT,CASSPRGVDTQYF
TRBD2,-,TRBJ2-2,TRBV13,TGTGCCAGCAGCTTAGACCCCGGACTAGCGGGGGGGTCAACCGGGGAGCTGTTTTTT,CASSLDPGLAGGSTGELFF
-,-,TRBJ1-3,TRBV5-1,TGCGCCAGCAGCCCGGGAGGTTATACCTCTGGAAACACCATATATTTT,CASSPGGYTSGNTIYF
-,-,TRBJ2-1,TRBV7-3,TGTGCCAGCAGCTTGGAAATCAGGGAAGAGCAGTTCTTC,CASSLEIREEQFF
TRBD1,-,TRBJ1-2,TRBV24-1,TGTGCCACCAGTGAACTGGGACAGGGGGCGAAAGTCTATGGCTACACCTTC,CATSELGQGAKVYGYTF
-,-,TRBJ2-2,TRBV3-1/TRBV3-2,TGTGCCAGCAGCCAAGTGATTCCCGGACTAAGCACCGGGGAGCTGTTTTTT,CASSQVIPGLSTGELFF
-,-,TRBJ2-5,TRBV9,TGTGCCAGCAGCTCGAGAGTCCAAGAGACCCAGTACTTC,CASSSRVQETQYF
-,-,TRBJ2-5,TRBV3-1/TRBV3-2,TGTGCCAGCAGCCAAGGTTTGGGCACAGGAGAAACACAAGAGACCCAGTACTTC,CASSQGLGTGETQETQYF
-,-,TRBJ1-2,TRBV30,TGTGCCTGGAGGGACACCTACCTCTATGGCTACACCTTC,CAWRDTYLYGYTF
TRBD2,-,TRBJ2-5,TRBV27,TGTGCCAGCAGTTGGAGCGGGGGGGCAGGAGAGACCCAGTACTTC,CASSWSGGAGETQYF
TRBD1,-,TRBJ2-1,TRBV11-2,TGTGCCAGCACCGAGGACAGGGGATCCTACAATGAGCAGTTCTTC,CASTEDRGSYNEQFF
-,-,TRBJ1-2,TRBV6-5,TGTGCCAGCGTCCCCGGGGAAGGAGGACCCTATGGCTACACCTTC,CASVPGEGGPYGYTF
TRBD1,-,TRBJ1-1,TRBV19,TGTGCCAGTAGTTCCCGGACAGGGTGGAACACTGAAGCTTTCTTT,CASSSRTGWNTEAFF
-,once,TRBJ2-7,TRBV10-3,TGTGCCATCAGTGAAGGCAGGGCGCTCTACGAGCAGTACTTC,CAISEGRALYEQYF
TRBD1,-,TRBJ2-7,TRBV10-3,TGTGCCATCAGTTCAGGGACAGGGGGGGACGAGCAGTACTTC,CAISSGTGGDEQYF
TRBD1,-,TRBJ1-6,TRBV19,TGTGCCAGTAGTGGACCCGGGACAGGTACTTCACCCCTCCACTTT,CASSGPGTGTSPLHF
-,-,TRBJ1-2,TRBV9,TGTGCCAGCAGCGTAGGCCCTGACAGTTCTAACTATGGCTACACCTTC,CASSVGPDSSNYGYTF
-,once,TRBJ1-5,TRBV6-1,TGTGCCAGCAGTGAAGCTAATAATCAGCCCCAGCATTTT,CASSEANNQPQHF
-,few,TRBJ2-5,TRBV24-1,TGTGCCACGAGGGACAATCAAGAGACCCAGTACTTC,CATRDNQETQYF
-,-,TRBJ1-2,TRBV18,TGTGCCAGCTCACGTGTGGTGGCAGGAGAGGGCTATGGCTACACCTTC,CASSRVVAGEGYGYTF
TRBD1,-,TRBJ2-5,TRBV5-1,TGCGCCAGCAGCTTGAGCAGGGGGTCTCAAGAGACCCAGTACTTC,CASSLSRGSQETQYF
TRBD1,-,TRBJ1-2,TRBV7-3,TGTGCCAGCAGCTATGGAGGGGGCGATGGCTACACCTTC,CASSYGGGDGYTF
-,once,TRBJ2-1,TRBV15,TGTGCCACCAGCAGAGCCGGGACTTACAATGAGCAGTTCTTC,CATSRAGTYNEQFF
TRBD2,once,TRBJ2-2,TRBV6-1,TGTGCCAGCAGTGATCCCGGACTAGCGGGGTACACCGGGGAGCTGTTTTTT,CASSDPGLAGYTGELFF
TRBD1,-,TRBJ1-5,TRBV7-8,TGTGCCAGCAGCCCGACAGGGGGCCGAGGGCAGCCCCAGCATTTT,CASSPTGGRGQPQHF
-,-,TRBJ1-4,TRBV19,TGTGCCAGTAGTGGGGGGAGAGGCGAAAAACTGTTTTTT,CASSGGRGEKLFF
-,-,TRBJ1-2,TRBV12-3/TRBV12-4,TGTGCCAGCAGTTTAGGGCAGGGATATGGCTACACCTTC,CASSLGQGYGYTF
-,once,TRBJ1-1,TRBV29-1,TGCAGCGCCTGGTCAGGGCAGTGGGGCACTGAAGCTTTCTTT,CSAWSGQWGTEAFF
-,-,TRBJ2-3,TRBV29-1,TGCAGCGTTGAATGGCTTAGCACAGATACGCAGTATTTT,CSVEWLSTDTQYF
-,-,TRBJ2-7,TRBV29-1,TGCAGCGTTGTCAGGGGCTACGAGCAGTACTTC,CSVVRGYEQYF
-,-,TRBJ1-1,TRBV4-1,TGCGCCAGCAGCCAAGATTTGCCCAGTGAAGCTTTCTTT,CASSQDLPSEAFF
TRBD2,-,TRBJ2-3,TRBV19,TGTGCCAGTAGACCCGGGACTAGCCCAGATACGCAGTATTTT,CASRPGTSPDTQYF
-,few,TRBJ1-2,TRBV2,TGTGCCAGCAGTGAAGCGCTGTATGGTCCGGTAGATGGCTACACCTTC,CASSEALYGPVDGYTF
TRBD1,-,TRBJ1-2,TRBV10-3,TGTGCCATCAGCTCCGGGACAGCATATGGCTACACCTTC,CAISSGTAYGYTF